The 19 T cell receptor beta chains given below trace back to one sample, sequenced in a study of metastatic and nonmetastatic thyroid tumors. The entire patient cohort was treatment-naive prior to thyroid surgery. TCRdb re-analyzed the PCR reads through MiXCR. The table includes roughly 64,000 clones, about 4% detected once. Specimen: blood. Every receptor here comes from a female donor with papillary thyroid cancer or a benign thyroid nodule (not recorded which). Some clones in this sample may be carry-over from other donors' samples.

Remarks on this clone: This clone may be a read error of a much larger clone one base away. The genes are TRBV10-3 and TRBJ2-3; D is unclear. Germline V CDR1 and CDR2: ENHRY, SYGVKD. The CDR3 covers 11 residues. Here the CDR3 reads CATHRADTKYF. The CDR3 DNA sequence: TGTGCCACGCACAGAGCAGATACGAAGTATTTT.

This clone was counted ten times or more. V is TRBV18 and J is TRBJ2-5, with 10 nucleotides matching TRBD1. V lost 3 bases, J lost 4 bases, and 5 bases stayed unmatched. CDR1 and CDR2 (germline): KGHSH, LQKENI. The CDR3 runs to 15 residues. In nucleotides, the CDR3 is TGTGCCAGCTCACCGAGACAGGGGGCGGGAGAGACCCAGTACTTC. Translation: CASSPRQGAGETQYF.

Many counts were recorded for this clone. This chain joins TRBV20-1 and TRBJ2-7; D is unclear. The CDR3 has 13 residues. V shed 0 bases and J shed 7 bases, with 13 bases lying between them. Germline CDR1 DFQATT, CDR2 SNEGSKA (reference sequence). The CDR3 here is CSARDPFRLEQYF. In nucleotides, the CDR3 is TGCAGTGCTAGAGATCCCTTCCGTTTGGAGCAGTACTTC.

This clone was counted at least ten times. The chain uses TRBV24-1 and TRBJ2-1; 8 positions match TRBD2. Germline CDR1 reads KGHDR; CDR2 reads SFDVKD. This CDR3 comprises 16 residues. Germline trimming cut 4 bases from V and 0 bases from J; bases unmatched to any gene: 4. The CDR3 reads CATSEASGSSYNEQFF. The CDR3 DNA reads as TGTGCCACCAGTGAAGCCAGCGGGAGCTCCTACAATGAGCAGTTCTTC.

The gene calls are TRBV5-4 and TRBJ2-1, with 7 positions matching TRBD2. The J segment lost 3 bases and the V segment lost 7 bases, leaving 13 bases of the junction unmatched. The germline V gene encodes CDR1 SGHNT and CDR2 YYREEE (reference sequence). The CDR3 runs 16 residues. CDR3: CASHDGGGSNYNEQFF. Here the CDR3 DNA reads TGTGCCAGCCACGATGGGGGGGGGTCAAACTACAATGAGCAGTTCTTC.

This rearrangement joins TRBV28 to TRBJ2-2; D may be TRBD2 (5 bases). Trimming removed 11 bases from V and 3 bases from J, with 16 bases in between. The CDR3 has 14 amino acids. The V gene's germline CDR1 is MDHEN and CDR2 SYDVKM. DNA of the CDR3: TGTGCCGGTATGGAGAGGGAGTACACCGGGGAGCTGTTTTTT. This gives the protein CAGMEREYTGELFF. The full variable domain, rest sourced from reference TRBV28 and TRBJ2-2, is DVKVTQSSRYLVKRTGEKVFLECVQDMDHENMFWYRQDPGLGLRLIYFSYDVKMKEKGDIPEGYSVSREKKERFSLILESASTNQTSMYLCAGMEREYTGELFFGEGSRLTVL.

The rearrangement links TRBV5-1 to TRBJ1-6, with 8 bases lining up with TRBD1. The germline gives CDR1 SGHRS, CDR2 YFSETQ. There are 15 residues in the CDR3. The V and J ends lost 0 bases and 8 bases, in that order; junction bases with no gene match: 4. In DNA, the CDR3 is TGCGCCAGCAGCTTGGAACAGGGGGACCATTCACCCCTCCACTTT. Translation: CASSLEQGDHSPLHF.

A few counts support this clone. The chain links TRBV9 to TRBJ2-4; a weak D match, TRBD1 (5 bases). CDR3 length equals 19 residues. Germline V lookup: CDR1 SGDLS, CDR2 YYNGEE. The germline V and J ends were trimmed by 0 bases and 4 bases, with 23 bases remaining between them. CDR3 in DNA: TGTGCCAGCAGCGTAGGAATTTTGAAAAGGGGCGGAGAAAAAAACATTCAGTACTTC. Its translation: CASSVGILKRGGEKNIQYF.

This clone was counted many times. The CDR3 protein is CSVRQGNTEAFF. CDR3 bases: TGCAGTGTTCGACAGGGCAACACTGAAGCTTTCTTT. V usage is TRBV20-1 and J usage is TRBJ1-1; 7 bases are shared with TRBD1. Trimming at V came to 7 bases and at J to 2 bases, leaving 4 bases not matched to a gene. CDR1 and CDR2 from the germline V gene are DFQATT and SNEGSKA (reference sequence). This CDR3 is 12 amino acids long.

The table lists this clone with many counts. The chain links TRBV6-2 or TRBV6-3 to TRBJ2-7; no clear D. Trimming shortened V by 0 bases and J by 2 bases, and 2 bases separated the two germline ends. In germline, CDR1 is MNHEY, CDR2 SVGEGT. The CDR3 is 12 residues long. The CDR3: CASSYSAYEQYF. The DNA for the CDR3 is TGTGCCAGCAGTTACTCTGCCTACGAGCAGTACTTC.

There are many counts of this clone. J is TRBJ1-2 and V is TRBV10-3; D is perhaps TRBD1 (6 bases). Looked up from germline, CDR1 is ENHRY and CDR2 is SYGVKD. This CDR3 region has 13 residues. With 4 bases removed from V and 8 bases from J, the gap between germline ends came to 14 bases. The CDR3 DNA reads TGTGCCATCAGTGCGTCGGACAGAGGGGGCTACACCTTC. Protein product: CAISASDRGGYTF.

This clone was picked up many times. The genes are TRBV9 and TRBJ2-7; weak D call: TRBD1 (6 bases). CDR1 is SGDLS and CDR2 is YYNGEE in the germline V gene. The CDR3 consists of 13 residues. Trimming left V 3 bases short and J 2 bases short, with 9 bases between. The CDR3 DNA is TGTGCCAGCAGCGGGGACACCCCCTACGAGCAGTACTTC. This codes for CASSGDTPYEQYF. Based on the CDR3 plus reference TRBV9 and TRBJ2-7, the full variable domain is DSGVTQTPKHLITATGQRVTLRCSPRSGDLSVYWYQQSLDQGLQFLIQYYNGEERAKGNILERFSAQQFPDLHSELNLSSLELGDSALYFCASSGDTPYEQYFGPGTRLTVT.

A remark on this clone: Possible read error: a much larger clone is one base away. CDR3 amino acids: CASSGDSSGANVLTF. The CDR3 DNA sequence: TGTGCCAGCAGTGGGGACAGTTCCGGGGCCAATGTCCTGACTTTC. The rearrangement uses TRBV6-2 or TRBV6-3 and TRBJ2-6; 7 bases agree with TRBD1. This CDR3 is 15 amino acids long. CDR1 and CDR2 from the germline V gene are MNHEY and SVGEGT.

This clone was seen ten or more times. The chain is built from TRBV10-3 and TRBJ2-3; the match to TRBD2 covers 8 bases. The V and J ends lost 3 bases and 3 bases, in that order; junction bases with no gene match: 11. CDR1 is ENHRY, CDR2 SYGVKD, per germline. The length of the CDR3 is 17 residues. The CDR3: CAISEVGGAGGTDTQYF. The DNA of the CDR3 is TGTGCCATCAGTGAAGTCGGGGGGGCGGGAGGTACAGATACGCAGTATTTT.

This clone was counted ten times or more. The chain couples TRBV4-2 to TRBJ2-1; D tentatively fits TRBD1 or TRBD2 (6 bases each). CDR3 length: 16 residues. V lost 1 base to trimming and J lost 8 bases, with 18 bases between them. Germline values: CDR1 LGHNA, CDR2 YNFKEQ. CDR3 nucleotides: TGTGCCAGCAGCCAAGGCGGGGACAAAAGGCGGGATGAGCAGTTCTTC. Its protein is CASSQGGDKRRDEQFF.

At least ten counts were recorded for this clone. At one end, the junction sequence differs from germline, possibly due to a read error. This rearrangement joins TRBV20-1 to TRBJ2-5; 8 nucleotides align to TRBD2. Germline V gives CDR1 DFQATT, CDR2 SNEGSKA (reference sequence). The CDR3 runs 15 residues. CDR3 residues: CSAGEGSSGTGTQYF. CDR3 DNA sequence: TGCAGTGCTGGAGAAGGGAGTAGCGGGACCGGGACCCAGTACTTC.

This clone was observed many times. The chain links TRBV28 to TRBJ2-3; D unresolved. Germline V lookup: CDR1 MDHEN, CDR2 SYDVKM. Trimming removed 3 bases at V and 5 bases at J, with 3 bases between. The CDR3 is 11 residues long. CDR3: CASSFLDTQYF. As DNA, the CDR3 is TGTGCCAGCAGTTTTCTAGATACGCAGTATTTT.

In this sample, this clone turned up many times. This chain joins TRBV6-1 and TRBJ2-1; 9 bases fit TRBD2. The CDR3 runs 14 residues. Trimming took 6 bases from V and 9 from J; bases not matched to a gene: 9. CDR1 is MNHNS and CDR2 is SASEGT in the germline V gene. In DNA form, the CDR3 reads TGTGCCAGCAGCTCCGGGACTAGCATCGCTGAGCAGTTCTTC. Encoded protein: CASSSGTSIAEQFF.

This clone has more than one count but fewer than ten. J is TRBJ2-3 and V is TRBV27, with a weak D call TRBD2 (5 bases). Trimming took 6 bases from V and 5 from J, leaving 18 bases between them. Germline V CDR1 and CDR2: MNHEY, SMNVEV (reference sequence). The CDR3 sequence is 15 residues long. The CDR3 nucleotides read TGTGCCAGCAGAAAGGAGAGACTACGGGGAGATACGCAGTATTTT. Amino acids: CASRKERLRGDTQYF.